The entry below gives a single T cell receptor beta chain sequence along with its context. These data are taken from a study of control samples from healthy donors and cancer patients. V lost 4 bases to trimming and J lost 1 base; unmatched junction nucleotides: 6. Per the germline V gene, CDR1 is SGHDT and CDR2 is YYEEEE. The CDR3 runs 15 residues. Libraries were prepared by immunoSEQ multiplex PCR; TCRdb keeps only in-frame clonotypes and omits some of them. This table holds approximately 160,000 clones, 94% found once. The sequence derives from a woman under 30 in good health. Source material: blood. The J gene is TRBJ1-1, the V gene TRBV5-6; 8 nucleotides line up with TRBD1. DNA of the CDR3: TGTGCCAGCAGCGCTACCGGACAGGGGAACACTGAAGCTTTCTTT. Translation: CASSATGQGNTEAFF.